The 25 T cell receptor beta chains given below trace back to one sample, sequenced in a study of blood T cell repertoires in COVID-19. Produced via immunoSEQ multiplex PCR; TCRdb's table is partial and in-frame only. The sample has around 450,000 clones; around 89% are singletons. The sequenced sample consisted of peripheral blood. The receptors come from a woman in her twenties or thirties with acute or convalescent COVID-19.

The rearrangement joins TRBV6-1 to TRBJ1-2; 7 bases align to TRBD1. This CDR3 has 15 residues. CDR1 is MNHNS and CDR2 is SASEGT in the germline V gene. After removal of 2 bases from V and 7 bases from J, the junction contained 10 bases not matched to a gene. CDR3 DNA: TGTGCCAGCAGTGAATTTGGACAGGACTATCGTGGCTACACCTTC. It specifies CASSEFGQDYRGYTF.

The chain combines TRBV2 with TRBJ1-1; the D gene is possibly TRBD1 (5 bases). V lost 2 bases and J 5 bases, leaving 9 bases between the germline ends. CDR1 is SNHLY, CDR2 FYNNEI, per germline. The CDR3 sequence is 13 residues long. The CDR3 loop is CASSENRWTEAFF. CDR3 DNA sequence: TGTGCCAGCAGTGAAAACAGGTGGACTGAAGCTTTCTTT.

This chain joins TRBV11-2 and TRBJ2-5; no firm D call. V was trimmed by 5 bases and J by 0 bases, leaving 7 bases between them. Per germline, CDR1 SGHAT and CDR2 FQNNGV. The CDR3 runs 13 residues. The CDR3: CASSPVDQETQYF. The CDR3 DNA reads as TGTGCCAGCAGCCCGGTAGACCAAGAGACCCAGTACTTC.

V gene TRBV10-3 combines with J gene TRBJ2-7; D ambiguous. The germline V gene has CDR1 ENHRY and CDR2 SYGVKD. Trimming removed 2 bases at V and 4 bases at J, with 6 bases between. This CDR3 region has 12 residues. The CDR3 bases are TGTGCCATCAGTGAGACATCTTACGAGCAGTACTTC. It translates to CAISETSYEQYF.

The chain is built from TRBV3-1 (or the pseudogene TRBV3-2) and TRBJ2-5; D is uncertain. V was cut by 4 bases and J by 7 bases, with 7 bases left in between. Looked up from germline, CDR1 is LGHDT and CDR2 is YNNKEL (reference sequence). The CDR3 runs 11 residues. Here the CDR3 reads CASSPSGTQYF. The CDR3 bases are TGTGCCAGCAGCCCCTCGGGGACCCAGTACTTC.

V and J are TRBV27 and TRBJ2-4; 9 bases fit TRBD1. The CDR3 totals 16 residues. Germline CDR1 is MNHEY and CDR2 is SMNVEV (reference sequence). V gave up 3 bases and J gave up 4 bases; unmatched junction bases: 7. DNA of the CDR3: TGTGCCAGCAGTTTCTTAGGACAGGGGCATAAAAACATTCAGTACTTC. Encoded protein: CASSFLGQGHKNIQYF.

The V call is TRBV18, the J call TRBJ1-5; D gene ambiguous. The CDR3 covers 17 residues. CDR1 KGHSH and CDR2 LQKENI come from the germline V gene. The germline V and J ends were trimmed by 3 bases and 3 bases, with 18 bases remaining between them. The CDR3 DNA reads TGTGCCAGCTCACCCTCCCCCGCGGGGAGGAACAATCAGCCCCAGCATTTT. Translation: CASSPSPAGRNNQPQHF.

CDR3 nucleotide sequence: TGTGCCAGCAGCTCCGCAGATACGCAGTATTTT. It translates to CASSSADTQYF. This chain joins TRBV5-4 and TRBJ2-3; D gene unclear. Germline values: CDR1 SGHNT, CDR2 YYREEE (reference sequence). The germline V and J ends were trimmed by 3 bases and 4 bases, with 3 bases remaining between them. The CDR3 totals 11 residues.

J is TRBJ2-7 and V is TRBV15, with 9 nucleotides matching TRBD1. Looked up from germline, CDR1 is LNHNV and CDR2 is YYDKDF (reference sequence). The J segment lost 5 bases and the V segment lost 1 base, leaving 6 bases of the junction unmatched. This CDR3 is built from 15 residues. The DNA for the CDR3 is TGTGCCACCAGCAGAGGGGGACAGGGTCCTCACGAGCAGTACTTC. Amino acid sequence: CATSRGGQGPHEQYF.

This sequence joins TRBV2 and TRBJ1-1, with 10 bases aligning to TRBD1. Germline V gene sequence: CDR1 SNHLY, CDR2 FYNNEI. CDR3 length: 14 residues. V was pared by 7 bases and J by 4 bases, with 6 bases of the junction left unmatched. Written as DNA, the CDR3 is TGTGCCAGCACCGACAGGGGGCGGGGCACTGAAGCTTTCTTT. Its protein is CASTDRGRGTEAFF.

This chain connects TRBV5-1 to TRBJ2-1, with 7 bases fitting TRBD2. Unmatched junction bases numbered 8, after V lost 1 base and J lost 10 bases. Germline CDR1 and CDR2: SGHRS and YFSETQ. CDR3 length equals 14 residues. In nucleotides, the CDR3 is TGCGCCAGCAGCTTGACGTGGGCGGGGGACGAGCAGTTCTTC. Its translation is CASSLTWAGDEQFF.

The chain uses TRBV28 and TRBJ2-7, with D possibly matching TRBD2 (5 bases). The V gene's germline CDR1 is MDHEN and CDR2 SYDVKM. The CDR3 is 12 residues long. Between the trimmed V and J ends, which lost 2 bases and 8 bases, there was a span of 10 bases. For the CDR3, the DNA is TGTGCCAGCAGTTTAGAGGGTTATAAGCAGTACTTC. It translates to CASSLEGYKQYF.

The rearrangement joins TRBV12-3 or TRBV12-4 to TRBJ1-4; D perhaps matches TRBD1 (6 bases). V gave up 8 bases and J gave up 7 bases, with 14 bases separating them. This CDR3 comprises 13 residues. CDR3 sequence (DNA): TGTGCCAGCGGTACACAGGGCACTGAAAAACTGTTTTTT. Protein sequence: CASGTQGTEKLFF.

The CDR3 sequence is CATSRDSFLNTEAFF. CDR3 sequence (DNA): TGTGCCACCAGCAGAGACAGTTTTTTGAACACTGAAGCTTTCTTT. V gene TRBV15 combines with J gene TRBJ1-1, with D unresolved. Germline V CDR1 and CDR2: LNHNV, YYDKDF (reference sequence). The V end lost 0 bases, the J end lost 0 bases, and 8 bases lay between the germline ends. The CDR3 is made up of 15 amino acids.

This rearrangement joins TRBV4-1 to TRBJ2-7; 8 bases map to TRBD2. V trimming: 4 bases; J trimming: 5 bases; junction bases outside the gene matches: 13. This CDR3 comprises 16 residues. Looked up from germline, CDR1 is MGHRA and CDR2 is YSYEKL. CDR3: CASSLTPGLVAHEQYF. CDR3 DNA: TGCGCCAGCAGCCTAACCCCGGGACTAGTGGCTCACGAGCAGTACTTC.

CDR3 nucleotide sequence: TGTGCCATCAGAAACTCCGGGACACTTGACACTGAAGCTTTCTTT. It encodes CAIRNSGTLDTEAFF. This rearrangement joins TRBV10-3 to TRBJ1-1, with D perhaps matching TRBD1 (6 bases). The CDR3 totals 15 residues. Germline assignment: CDR1 ENHRY and CDR2 SYGVKD. Trimming left V 6 bases short and J 3 bases short, with 17 bases between.

The chain joins TRBV29-1 to TRBJ2-3; 10 positions match TRBD2. The CDR3 sequence is 15 residues long. J was trimmed by 6 bases and V by 2 bases; bases with no gene match: 8. CDR1 is SQVTM, CDR2 ANQGSEA, per germline. The CDR3: CSVEILAGIGDTQYF. Here the CDR3 DNA reads TGCAGCGTTGAAATACTAGCGGGGATCGGTGATACGCAGTATTTT.

The chain has TRBV5-4 and TRBJ2-1; 7 positions match TRBD1. Trimming removed 4 bases from V and 6 bases from J; junction bases left unmatched: 10. Per germline, CDR1 SGHNT and CDR2 YYREEE (reference sequence). The CDR3 covers 15 residues. The CDR3 loop reads CASSPNRGRANEQFF. CDR3 DNA sequence: TGTGCCAGCAGCCCAAACAGGGGTAGGGCCAATGAGCAGTTCTTC.

The chain joins TRBV7-9 to TRBJ2-1, with unresolved D. Germline lookup yields CDR1 SEHNR and CDR2 FQNEAQ (reference sequence). V lost 5 bases and J 10 bases, leaving 9 bases between the germline ends. The CDR3 has 11 residues. In nucleotides, the CDR3 is TGTGCCAGCAGCAAAACCGGGGAGCAGTTCTTC. Its protein product is CASSKTGEQFF.

The CDR3, as DNA: TGTGCCAGCAGTGCCAGGGTCAGTCAGCCCCAGCATTTT. Its protein is CASSARVSQPQHF. The J gene is TRBJ1-5, the V gene TRBV2; possible D gene TRBD1, 5 bases. The CDR3 loop spans 13 amino acids. V was pared by 4 bases and J by 6 bases, with 10 bases between. The germline CDR1 and CDR2 sequences are SNHLY and FYNNEI.

The chain carries TRBV19 and TRBJ1-2; no definite D call. Germline CDR1 reads LNHDA; CDR2 reads SQIVND (reference sequence). V dropped 4 bases and J dropped 3 bases, with 15 bases sitting between them. The CDR3 spans 15 residues. CDR3 DNA: TGTGCCAGTAGTACCCCCGCCGACTGGTACTATGGCTACACCTTC. It yields the protein CASSTPADWYYGYTF.

This chain links TRBV2 with TRBJ1-3, with 8 bases matching TRBD1. Germline CDR1 is SNHLY and CDR2 is FYNNEI. There are 16 residues in the CDR3. The V and J ends lost 5 bases and 9 bases, in that order; junction bases with no gene match: 15. The CDR3 nucleotides read TGTGCCAGCAGTAAGGAGACGGGACAGGCGGTGGTCACCATATATTTT. It encodes CASSKETGQAVVTIYF.

J is TRBJ2-1 and V is TRBV4-1; D remains unclear. Germline V gives CDR1 MGHRA, CDR2 YSYEKL. Trimming removed 5 bases from V and 0 bases from J, with 17 bases in between. The CDR3 has 17 amino acids. The chain's CDR3 is CASSFTSSASSYNEQFF. CDR3 in DNA: TGCGCCAGCAGCTTCACGTCCAGCGCGAGCTCCTACAATGAGCAGTTCTTC.

The chain uses TRBV30 and TRBJ1-4; 7 nucleotides match TRBD1. With 3 bases clipped from V and 10 bases from J, the junction kept 8 bases outside the gene matches. CDR3 length: 13 amino acids. The germline CDR1 and CDR2 sequences are GTSNPN and SVGIG (reference sequence). CDR3 loop: CAWREGASGKLFF. In nucleotides, the CDR3 is TGTGCCTGGAGGGAGGGGGCTTCGGGAAAACTGTTTTTT.

This chain links TRBV6-1 with TRBJ2-2; D may be TRBD1 (5 bases). The CDR3 covers 14 residues. V shed 1 base and J shed 4 bases, with 7 bases lying between them. From germline, CDR1 is MNHNS and CDR2 SASEGT. CDR3 nucleotide sequence: TGTGCCAGCAGTGAAGGACAGACCACCGGGGAGCTGTTTTTT. Translating it yields CASSEGQTTGELFF.